The sequence of this T cell receptor (beta chain) was determined in a study of T cell responses to AZD1222 COVID-19 vaccine (dated by TCRdb to about 2021). Regarding the study in general: A total of 230 to 250 trial participants underwent TCR sequencing, of whom 207 received two doses of AZD1222 and about 26 received two doses of the MenACWY control vaccine. Trial participants were enrolled by age into 18-55, 56-69 and 70-plus year subgroups, with approximately 150, 28 and 58 TCR-sequenced participants respectively.

The CDR3 regions of human TCRbeta chains were analyzed by immunosequencing. Concerning the study's data processing: Repertoire TCRs were checked for matches against a reference library of SARS-CoV-2-specific TCRs that had been generated using the MIRA antigen-specificity platform. Breadth was defined as the fraction of unique TCRs that were SARS-CoV-2-associated. Depth was defined as the fraction of total T cells that were SARS-CoV-2-associated. Using the MIRA data, each spike-specific TCR was assigned both to the spike region to which the TCR was reactive and to a CD4 or CD8 class. Log10-transformed breadth and depth values were compared by one-way ANOVA with Sidak's multiple comparisons tests. Imported from immuneACCESS, the table was reduced by TCRdb to in-frame sequences with V and J called. These copies leave out some clones; in studies compared against another copy, an unresolved V gene accounts for under half, and the cause of the remainder is not known. That table is the source of V, J and clone size, and D and trimming were worked out from the DNA. This sample comprises 110,000 to 150,000 clones, 92% of them detected only once. Roughly 3.5% of the sample is held by the ten biggest clonotypes.

The intended sense of this specimen's time point label: about 28 days (+/-7) after the second vaccine dose. Because spike-specific TCR depth and breadth did not differ between the two schedules, AZD1222 recipients who got a second dose at roughly 4 weeks were pooled with those who got a second dose at roughly 12 weeks. Samples from vaccinated people were obtained from the UK trials COV001 and COV002, which included a single-blind randomized controlled phase 2/3 trial of AZD1222 (ChAdOx1 nCoV-19) in healthy adults. For TCRbeta chain sequencing, PBMC samples from trial participants were taken at day 0 and at day 28 after the second dose. The research as a whole found: Epitopes outside the regions mutated in the B.1.351 and B.1.1.7 variants were reportedly recognized by nearly half of the unique spike-specific TCRs. Conclusions about previously exposed vaccinees are limited because only five to seven AZD1222 recipients were SARS-CoV-2 seropositive at baseline. Participants were mostly white British and included more females than males, and it was suggested by the authors that clonal diversity may have been underestimated. CD4 TCRs associated with the vaccine covered the entire spike protein, and the dominant responses were in regions 160-218 and 743-854. Because no day 14 peak-response samples were available, the repertoires could be characterized only after the peak T cell response. In the small 56-69-year group, the increase in depth fell short of significance, most likely because of low power. After two AZD1222 doses, spike-specific TCR breadth and depth were significantly higher than at day 0 and than in MenACWY recipients.

About this clone: This clone's antigen is unknown. Per-nucleotide qualities are absent, and no much larger clonotype sits a single base away. Other DNA sequences in the same sample also yield this CDR3.

The sequence came from an adult who received the AZD1222 COVID-19 vaccine. The sample in question was peripheral blood, obtained 28 days after the second AZD1222 dose.

The DNA sequence follows: TGTGCCAGCAGCTTAGCCAGGGGGTCCCAAGAGACCCAGTACTTC. Its coded protein is CASSLARGSQETQYF. In this chain, TRBV7-2 is recombined with TRBJ2-5; a stretch of 7 junction bases matches TRBD1. The CDR3 runs 15 amino acids, cysteine and phenylalanine included. Only the CDR3 DNA is retained, 45 bases long and in frame from the first base. Trimmed from V: 0 bases; trimmed from J: 1 base; junction bases lacking a gene match: 2. CDR1 and CDR2, looked up from the germline V gene, are SGHTA and FQGNSA.